The 6 T cell receptor beta chains in this list originate from one sample, sequenced in a study of cytomegalovirus exposure and HLA in healthy donors. Primers for the PCR totalled 60 Vbeta and 13 Jbeta. Libraries were prepared by immunoSEQ multiplex PCR; TCRdb keeps only in-frame clonotypes and omits some of them. The sample has approximately 120,000 clones. Sequenced input: PBMCs. These receptors were taken from a man aged 18 to 30 in good health and CMV-seronegative.

The V gene is TRBV27, the J gene TRBJ2-1; 9 positions match TRBD1. Germline assignment: CDR1 MNHEY and CDR2 SMNVEV (reference sequence). J lost 4 bases, V lost 7 bases, and 14 bases had no gene match. The CDR3 consists of 17 residues. In DNA form, the CDR3 reads TGTGCCAGCACCTCTCTCACCGGGACAGGGCCATACAATGAGCAGTTCTTC. Its protein product is CASTSLTGTGPYNEQFF.

The gene calls are TRBV19 and TRBJ1-1; 7 bases are a match to TRBD1. Losses at the gene ends were 6 bases for V and 6 bases for J; bases not matched to a gene: 7. Germline V gene data show CDR1 as LNHDA and CDR2 as SQIVND (reference sequence). The CDR3 sequence is 13 residues long. The CDR3 bases are TGTGCCAGTAGGCCGACAGGGACGCCTGAAGCTTTCTTT. As protein: CASRPTGTPEAFF. The full variable domain, in which reference TRBV19 and TRBJ1-1 provide the parts outside the CDR3, is DGGITQSPKYLFRKEGQNVTLSCEQNLNHDAMYWYRQDPGQGLRLIYYSQIVNDFQKGDIAEGYSVSREKKESFPLTVTSAQKNPTAFYLCASRPTGTPEAFFGQGTRLTVV.

This chain uses TRBV6-5 with TRBJ1-2, with D possibly TRBD1 on 5 matching bases. This CDR3 has 15 amino acids. Germline assignment: CDR1 MNHEY and CDR2 SVGAGI. Between the trimmed V and J ends, which lost 6 bases and 0 bases, there was a span of 14 bases. For the CDR3, the DNA is TGTGCCAGCAGCCCTCGACAGCTACCTAACTATGGCTACACCTTC. It specifies CASSPRQLPNYGYTF.

V and J are TRBV5-1 and TRBJ2-2; D might be TRBD1 (6 bases). The CDR3 sequence is 15 residues long. The V gene's germline CDR1 is SGHRS and CDR2 YFSETQ. Trimming pared 3 bases from V and 4 bases from J, leaving 13 bases between. CDR3 DNA: TGCGCCAGCAGCTACGACAGGTCGGGCACCGGGGAGCTGTTTTTT. Residues: CASSYDRSGTGELFF.

The chain carries TRBV6-5 and TRBJ1-4; D may be TRBD1 (5 bases). The CDR3 sequence is 13 residues long. Germline V lookup: CDR1 MNHEY, CDR2 SVGAGI. V was trimmed by 8 bases and J by 4 bases, leaving 11 bases between them. The CDR3 coding sequence is TGTGCCAGCGCTGCGGGGGTTAATGAAAAACTGTTTTTT. This codes for CASAAGVNEKLFF.

The CDR3 nucleotides read TGTGCCAGCAGCCCGGGACAGGATTTTGGCTACACCTTC. Its protein product is CASSPGQDFGYTF. The V gene is TRBV5-4, the J gene TRBJ1-2; TRBD1 matches 8 bases. The CDR3 is 13 amino acids. V trimming: 4 bases; J trimming: 7 bases; junction bases outside the gene matches: 6. Germline-derived CDR1 and CDR2 are SGHNT and YYREEE (reference sequence).